The 16 T cell receptor beta chains below come from one sample, sequenced in a study of regulatory T cells in long-lasting Graves disease (dated by TCRdb to the early 2020s). Libraries were constructed by multiplex PCR. TCRdb names Illumina HiSeq 4000 as the instrument used. To build TCR beta libraries, CDR3 regions were amplified by Arm-PCR using iRepertoire HTBI primers. Using fastp trimming at Q25 and MiXCR clonotype assembly, TCRdb reanalyzed the public sequencing data and kept in-frame beta chains. Entries that share a CDR3 protein sequence are merged under the most common genes and DNA. The sample records about 310,000 distinct CDR3 sequences, roughly a fifth of which are singletons. Just over 55% of the sample is in the top ten clones. The intended sense of this specimen's time point label: persistent/refractory GD, antithyroid drugs over 5 years with positive TRAb. For both TCR sequencing and RNA sequencing, RNA was extracted from PBMCs using TRIzol.

Specimen: peripheral blood mononuclear cells (PBMCs), collected when the disease was refractory, from a patient treated with antithyroid drugs. These receptors came from a female donor with Graves disease.

This clonotype was detected ten times or more. V usage is TRBV5-1 and J usage is TRBJ2-7; 7 nucleotides match TRBD2. The V and J ends lost 2 bases and 5 bases, in that order; junction bases with no gene match: 4. This CDR3 has 13 amino acids. Germline CDR1 reads SGHRS; CDR2 reads YFSETQ. CDR3 nucleotide sequence: TGCGCCAGCAGCTTAGAGCGGGGACACGAGCAGTACTTC. Its protein product is CASSLERGHEQYF.

The table lists this clonotype with a few counts. This chain links TRBV5-1 with TRBJ1-4; D is unclear. The CDR3 has 15 residues. Germline V gene data show CDR1 as SGHRS and CDR2 as YFSETQ. V shed 0 bases and J shed 8 bases, with 14 bases lying between them. The CDR3 bases are TGCGCCAGCAGCTTGGCTTTTGGGGATACCGAAAAACTGTTTTTT. Translating gives CASSLAFGDTEKLFF.

The table lists this clonotype with many counts. V is TRBV11-1 and J is TRBJ1-1; 7 bases agree with TRBD1. This CDR3 contains 12 residues. From germline, CDR1 is SGHAT and CDR2 FQDESV (reference sequence). For the CDR3, the DNA is TGTGCTAGCTCCACAGGGGAGACTGAAGCTTTCTTT. This codes for CASSTGETEAFF.

This clonotype was observed once. A much larger clone differs by one base, so this may be a read error. The chain combines TRBV28 with TRBJ2-7; 7 nucleotides align to TRBD2. The CDR3 contains 14 residues. Germline V gives CDR1 MDHEN, CDR2 SYDVKM. The CDR3 protein is CASSLVLGTTELYF. CDR3 nucleotides: TGTGCCAGCAGTTTAGTTCTCGGGACTACCGAGCTGTACTTC.

V gene TRBV20-1 combines with J gene TRBJ1-1; the D is unclear. CDR3 size: 13 residues. Trimming removed 5 bases at V and 1 base at J, with 11 bases between. CDR1 DFQATT and CDR2 SNEGSKA come from the germline V gene (reference sequence). The CDR3 DNA sequence: TGCAGTGCTCCGCGGGATGCGAACACTGAAGCTTTCTTT. It specifies CSAPRDANTEAFF.

This clonotype was counted many times. This sequence joins TRBV7-2 and TRBJ2-2; D perhaps matches TRBD2 (6 bases). Germline CDR1 and CDR2: SGHTA and FQGNSA. Deletions cut 4 bases from V and 1 base from J, with 13 bases between. CDR3 length equals 16 residues. The CDR3 sequence: CASSSNQAGNTGELFF. CDR3 nucleotide sequence: TGTGCCAGCAGCTCAAACCAAGCGGGGAACACCGGGGAGCTGTTTTTT.

This chain joins TRBV7-2 and TRBJ2-7; no clear D gene. The CDR3 loop spans 12 amino acids. Germline V gene data show CDR1 as SGHTA and CDR2 as FQGNSA. Trimming removed 5 bases from V and 5 bases from J, with 10 bases in between. The CDR3 sequence is CASSVPFHEQYF. The CDR3 DNA reads TGTGCCAGCAGCGTCCCCTTCCACGAGCAGTACTTC.

The chain uses TRBV27 and TRBJ2-5; the match to TRBD2 covers 7 bases. Germline V lookup: CDR1 MNHEY, CDR2 SMNVEV (reference sequence). This CDR3 spans 14 amino acids. V was pared by 4 bases and J by 4 bases, with 6 bases of the junction left unmatched. The CDR3 reads CASSYTGRGETQYF. Written as DNA, the CDR3 is TGTGCCAGCAGTTATACGGGGAGGGGAGAGACCCAGTACTTC.

In this sample, this clonotype turned up many times. The chain combines TRBV12-3 or TRBV12-4 with TRBJ2-7; maybe TRBD2 (6 bases). This CDR3 is 14 amino acids long. Trimming took off 4 bases at V and 3 bases at J, with 13 bases between the two ends. CDR3 in DNA: TGTGCCAGCAGTTCTATGGAGGGCGACTACGAGCAGTACTTC. As protein: CASSSMEGDYEQYF.

In its sample, this clonotype was seen many times. This rearrangement joins TRBV28 to TRBJ1-5, with 7 bases that match TRBD1. The V gene end was trimmed by 5 bases and the J gene end by 2 bases; junction bases not matched to a gene: 6. This CDR3 is built from 15 residues. Per germline, CDR1 MDHEN and CDR2 SYDVKM. The CDR3 region is CASSTRQGGNQPQHF. As DNA, the CDR3 is TGTGCCAGCAGTACAAGACAGGGCGGCAATCAGCCCCAGCATTTT.

This chain joins TRBV29-1 and TRBJ2-2, with D unclear. Trimming took 6 bases from V and 1 from J, leaving 6 bases between them. The CDR3 is made up of 12 amino acids. Germline-derived CDR1 and CDR2 are SQVTM and ANQGSEA. In DNA form, the CDR3 reads TGCAGCGTCGAAAAGAACACCGGGGAGCTGTTTTTT. Its translation: CSVEKNTGELFF.

This clonotype was counted ten times or more. The J gene is TRBJ1-1, the V gene TRBV7-2, with 7 nucleotides matching TRBD1. Germline V gene data show CDR1 as SGHTA and CDR2 as FQGNSA. The CDR3 spans 18 residues. The V and J ends lost 1 base and 0 bases, in that order; junction bases with no gene match: 11. CDR3 in amino acids: CASSLGWRRGRVNTEAFF. Here the CDR3 DNA reads TGTGCCAGCAGCTTAGGGTGGAGAAGGGGGCGTGTGAACACTGAAGCTTTCTTT.

The chain carries TRBV4-3 and TRBJ1-2; D unclear. With 2 bases removed from V and 5 bases from J, the gap between germline ends came to 15 bases. CDR1 and CDR2 (germline): LGHNA, YSLEER. The CDR3 totals 15 residues. The CDR3 loop reads CASSQRAGLGYGYTF. Written as DNA, the CDR3 is TGCGCCAGCAGCCAACGGGCGGGGTTAGGGTATGGCTACACCTTC.

J is TRBJ2-1 and V is TRBV20-1, with 13 bases that match TRBD2. Looked up from germline, CDR1 is DFQATT and CDR2 is SNEGSKA (reference sequence). V gave up 0 bases and J gave up 15 bases; unmatched junction bases: 8. The CDR3 spans 14 residues. The CDR3 spells CSAREGLAGLRPFF. DNA for the CDR3: TGCAGTGCTAGAGAGGGACTAGCGGGATTGCGTCCGTTCTTC.

This clonotype was counted ten times or more. The gene calls are TRBV10-3 and TRBJ2-1; D is tentatively TRBD1 or TRBD2 (5 bases each). This CDR3 is 14 amino acids long. Trimming took 3 bases from V and 4 from J, leaving 10 bases between them. Germline CDR1 is ENHRY and CDR2 is SYGVKD. The CDR3: CAISEGTGYNEQFF. Here the CDR3 DNA reads TGTGCCATCAGTGAAGGGACCGGATACAATGAGCAGTTCTTC.

V and J are TRBV30 and TRBJ1-4; D gene unclear. The CDR3 has 15 residues. V was pared by 1 base and J by 6 bases, with 15 bases between. Per germline, CDR1 GTSNPN and CDR2 SVGIG (reference sequence). As DNA, the CDR3 is TGTGCCTGGAGTGCACGGCCAGCGGGTTATGAAAAACTGTTTTTT. This gives the protein CAWSARPAGYEKLFF.